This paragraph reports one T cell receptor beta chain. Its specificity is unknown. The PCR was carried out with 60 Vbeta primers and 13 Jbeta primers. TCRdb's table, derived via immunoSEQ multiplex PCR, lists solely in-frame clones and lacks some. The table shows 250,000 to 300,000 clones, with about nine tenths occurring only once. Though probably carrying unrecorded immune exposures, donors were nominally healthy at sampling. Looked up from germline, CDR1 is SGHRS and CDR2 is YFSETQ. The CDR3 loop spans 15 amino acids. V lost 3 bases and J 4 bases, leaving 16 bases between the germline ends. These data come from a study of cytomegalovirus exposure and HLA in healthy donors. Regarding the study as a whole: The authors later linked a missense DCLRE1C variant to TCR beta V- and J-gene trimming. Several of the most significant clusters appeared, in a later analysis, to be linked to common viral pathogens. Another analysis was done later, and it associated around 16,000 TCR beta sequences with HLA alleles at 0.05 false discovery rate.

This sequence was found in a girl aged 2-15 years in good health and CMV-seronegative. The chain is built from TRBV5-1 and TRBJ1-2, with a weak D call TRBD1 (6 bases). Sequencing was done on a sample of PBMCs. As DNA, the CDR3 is TGCGCCAGCAGCTCCGGGACAATGACACTCTATGGCTACACCTTC. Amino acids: CASSSGTMTLYGYTF.